One T cell receptor beta chain is described in this entry. This clonotype was found a few times. No antigen is known for it. The record has no base qualities; no much larger clone is one base away. The TCR beta CDR3 regions were amplified from the RNA transcripts. The TCR CDR3 was subjected to a first round of RT-PCR using the HTBI primer set and the Qiagen OneStep RT-PCR kit. The libraries were constructed in a second round of multiplex PCR and then size-selected and purified. Libraries were sequenced paired-end with 100 bp reads on an Illumina HiSeq2000. The authors' pipeline ran thus. SOAPnuke was used to process the raw data, with reads discarded if the reads contained adapters or uncalled bases, had a mean Phred below 15, or lacked an exact constant-primer or identifier match. High-quality paired reads were merged using COPE v1.2.5, and each unique nucleotide sequence was defined as a clonotype. MiTCR v1.1 was used to align the clonotypes against IMGT TRBV, TRBD and TRBJ reference segments. Only V-J combinations with frequency above 0.0001, covering about 99% of repertoires, were analysed. The TCS score was defined as F50 (clonal expansion) divided by E x V (chaos), with BLOSUM62-based TCRdist calculated between CDR3 peptides within each V-J. Welch's t-statistics and random forest reduced approximately 520 V-J features to around 14, which were used in a naive Bayes classifier (R e1071). TCRdb took the public reads, trimmed them with fastp at Q25, ran MiXCR for clone calling and kept in-frame beta chains. Rows merge per CDR3 protein into single entries with the most common DNA and genes. The V and J calls follow TCRdb's processing rather than the paper's. The sample contains roughly 720,000 distinct CDR3 sequences, around a sixth of them found a single time. The biggest ten clones account for 15% of the sample.

The sample belongs to a study of T cells in Graves' hyperthyroidism and ophthalmopathy (dated by TCRdb to between 2017 and 2020). Describing the broader study: Peripheral blood samples were taken at initial diagnosis, before any treatment was given. To identify TCR V-J signatures that set the groups apart, the researchers used a discovery cohort of 90 to 100 patients, made up of around 40 with Graves' ophthalmopathy and some 60 with stable Graves' hyperthyroidism. Whether ophthalmopathy could be predicted prospectively was tested in an independent validation cohort made up of roughly 20 hyperthyroidism patients plus 17 patients who later progressed to ophthalmopathy. For training and testing, the 100 or so patients in the discovery cohort were randomly divided in a 7:3 ratio. Thyroid tissue and blood T-cell repertoires from about 6 Graves' hyperthyroidism patients were also compared in the study. After sampling, hyperthyroidism patients received methimazole starting at 30 mg daily, and ophthalmopathy patients received high-dose intravenous methylprednisolone. The paper reports TCR Vbeta CDR3 sequencing of roughly 140 peripheral blood samples: under 45 ophthalmopathy, fewer than 85 hyperthyroidism and about 17 progressor patients. The investigation overall reported the following: Most expanded thyroid clonotypes (frequency above 0.001) were also detected in blood, suggesting blood repertoires may reflect thyroid immune responses. Ophthalmopathy was separated from stable hyperthyroidism by a 13 V-J signature model, with about 88% sensitivity and roughly 84% specificity obtained in cross-validation and 80%/75% obtained in testing. Sample size was not statistically predetermined, and investigators were not blinded to group allocation. In validation, the model predicted progression to ophthalmopathy with just under 71% sensitivity and around 72% specificity, a median of 6.5 months before onset.

Stable Graves' hyperthyroidism was defined as no progression to ophthalmopathy during 18 months of follow-up. Hyperthyroidism patients were newly diagnosed, had a disease duration of under 2 months, and were aged 18 to 65 years. Exclusion was applied to patients with uncontrolled infections, other autoimmune diseases, pregnancy or lactation. Clinical symptoms, serum thyroxine and TRAb, thyroid ultrasound, and orbital computed tomography formed the basis for the diagnoses. PBMCs were isolated from about 9.2 ml of fresh peripheral blood by Ficoll-Paque density gradient centrifugation. Total RNA was extracted using Trizol reagent, and RNA quality was assessed on an Agilent 2100 Bioanalyzer. Ends trimmed: V by 1 base, J by 9 bases; bases unmatched to a gene: 5. Counted from cysteine to phenylalanine, this CDR3 has 13 amino acids. The only DNA kept is the CDR3, 39 bases in frame from the first base. As encoded in the germline V gene, CDR1 is MNHNS while CDR2 is SASEGT.

Sequenced: blood. This TCR was recovered from a man aged 50-59 years with Graves' hyperthyroidism. The chain links TRBV6-1 with TRBJ1-1, and 7 junction bases match TRBD1. The nucleotide sequence reads TGTGCCAGCAGTGAAGAGGGGACAGCGAAAGCTTTCTTT. Its coded protein is CASSEEGTAKAFF.